These T cell receptor beta chains were read from a single sample in a study of T cells in Graves' hyperthyroidism and ophthalmopathy. TCRdb fed the multiplex PCR reads into MiXCR, producing one record per CDR3 protein. This sample carries about 600,000 distinct CDR3 sequences, about 16% of them seen once, and the ten largest clones take approximately 3.5%. The sequencing input was blood. The receptor set was obtained from a middle-aged woman with Graves' ophthalmopathy. CDR3s include the opening cysteine and the closing phenylalanine or tryptophan. D genes are given only for firm matches. The listing skips clone size in some rows; elsewhere it reads once, few, many or a size class.

>TRBD2|TRBV5-8|few|TRBJ2-1
TGTGCCAGCAGCAACGGACTAGCGGGGAGATGGAGCTCCTACAATGAGCAGTTCTTC
CASSNGLAGRWSSYNEQFF
>.|TRBV20-1|many|TRBJ2-1
TGCAGTGCTCCTAGGGAGAGCTCCTACAATGAGCAGTTCTTC
CSAPRESSYNEQFF
>.|TRBV20-1|many|TRBJ1-2
TGCAGTGCTAGCGCGGGTGTGATCTTTGGCTACACCTTC
CSASAGVIFGYTF
>.|TRBV6-1|many|TRBJ2-7
TGTGCCAGCAGTGAAGCTGGCTCCTACGAGCAGTACTTC
CASSEAGSYEQYF
>.|TRBV7-9|many|TRBJ1-2
TGTGCCAGCAGTCCGACGGGGACCTATGGCTACACCTTC
CASSPTGTYGYTF
>TRBD2|TRBV5-4|.|TRBJ2-3
TGTGCCTGGACCTTTGCGGGGGGCACAGATACGCAGTATTTT
CAWTFAGGTDTQYF
>.|TRBV11-1|many|TRBJ2-3
TGTGCCAGCAGCTTATCCGGCAATCAATACACAGATACGCAGTATTTT
CASSLSGNQYTDTQYF
>.|TRBV12-3/TRBV12-4|many|TRBJ2-3
TGTGCCAGCAGTTTGGCTCAGGGGACCACAGATACGCAGTATTTT
CASSLAQGTTDTQYF
>.|TRBV19|few|TRBJ2-2
TGTGCCACCAGGCGGGGGCCACAGAGCGGGGAGCTGTTTTTT
CATRRGPQSGELFF
>TRBD2|TRBV12-3/TRBV12-4|many|TRBJ2-1
TGTGCCAGCAGTTTGAGTAGCGGGGGGGCGGATGAGCAGTTCTTC
CASSLSSGGADEQFF
>TRBD1|TRBV2|.|TRBJ2-3
TGTGCCAGCAGTGATACCCACCCCACCTTCACACAGGGGATCGGCACAGATACGCAGTATTTT
CASSDTHPTFTQGIGTDTQYF
>.|TRBV7-8|once|TRBJ2-4
TGTGCCAGCAGCTCAGCGCTGGGTGGCCTAGCCAAAAACATTCAGTACTTC
CASSSALGGLAKNIQYF
>.|TRBV7-2|many|TRBJ1-1
TGTGCCAGACAGAAGAACACTGAAGCTTTCTTT
CARQKNTEAFF
>.|TRBV28|.|TRBJ1-1
TGTGCCAGCAGTTCGCTCCGACAGCCTACCACTCTACGTGAAACTTTCTTT
CASSSLRQPTTLRETFF
>TRBD2|TRBV4-2|many|TRBJ2-3
TGTGCCAGCAGCCAAGATTCCGCGGGGGGTGGTACAGATACGCAGTATTTT
CASSQDSAGGGTDTQYF
>.|TRBV5-5|few|TRBJ2-5
TGTGCCAGCAGCTTGATGGAAGAGACCCAGTACTTC
CASSLMEETQYF
>.|TRBV18|many|TRBJ2-2
TGTGCCAGCTCACAATACGACGGGACGAACACCGGGGAGCTGTTTTTT
CASSQYDGTNTGELFF
>TRBD1|TRBV28|many|TRBJ2-1
TGTGCCAGCAGTGTGCCCATGCAGACAGGGGGGTTAGAGAATGAGCAGTTCTTC
CASSVPMQTGGLENEQFF
>.|TRBV12-3/TRBV12-4|many|TRBJ1-1
TGTGCCAGCAGGCAGAGGAACACTGAAGCTTTCTTT
CASRQRNTEAFF
>.|TRBV5-6|.|TRBJ2-5
TGTGCCAGCAGCTTAACGGGACACCACCAAGAGACCCAGTACTTC
CASSLTGHHQETQYF
>TRBD2|TRBV12-3/TRBV12-4|.|TRBJ2-1
TGTGCCAGCAGTCTTCGACCTCAACTAGCGGGAAATGAGCAGTTCTTC
CASSLRPQLAGNEQFF
>.|TRBV6-1|many|TRBJ1-1
TGTGCCAGCAGTGATTTGACTGAAGCTTTCTTT
CASSDLTEAFF
>TRBD2|TRBV20-1|many|TRBJ2-1
TGCAGTGCCCAAGAGCCACTAGCGGGGTACAATGAGCAGTTCTTC
CSAQEPLAGYNEQFF
>.|TRBV20-1|many|TRBJ2-1
TGCAGTGCTAGAGATACGGCTAGCGCCTACAATGAGCAGTTCTTC
CSARDTASAYNEQFF
>TRBD2|TRBV4-1|few|TRBJ2-1
TGCGCCAGCAGCCGGGACTACCCCTCCTACAATGAGCAGTTCTTC
CASSRDYPSYNEQFF
>.|TRBV2|many|TRBJ2-2
TGTGCCAGCAGTGAGTCGGGGATTAGTAACACCGGGGAGCTGTTTTTT
CASSESGISNTGELFF
>TRBD2|TRBV3-1|.|TRBJ2-2
TGTGCCAGCAGCCAACTATGGGAGGGTGCTAACACCGGGGAGCTGTTTTTT
CASSQLWEGANTGELFF
>.|TRBV6-1|.|TRBJ1-3
TGTGCCAGCAGCCAAGCGCAGGGAAACACCATATATTTT
CASSQAQGNTIYF
>TRBD2|TRBV5-1|many|TRBJ2-1
TGCGCCAGCATAGCCACAAGCGGGAGTCCCTACAATGAGCAGTTCTTC
CASIATSGSPYNEQFF
>.|TRBV6-1|.|TRBJ1-1
TGTGCCAGCAGAAAGGGAGGCACTGAAGCTTTCTTT
CASRKGGTEAFF
>.|TRBV11-2|many|TRBJ1-1
TGTGCCAGCAGCTTCCTAGGGGTCACTGAAGCTTTCTTT
CASSFLGVTEAFF
>TRBD2|TRBV20-1|few|TRBJ2-7
TGCACCACCCGAATAGCGGGAGAAAACGAGCAGTACTTC
CTTRIAGENEQYF
>.|TRBV20-1|.|TRBJ1-5
TGCAGTGCTCTCCCTATTTACCTAAGTGAGCCCCAGCATTTT
CSALPIYLSEPQHF
>.|TRBV29-1|.|TRBJ1-2
TGCAGCGTTGAAGACAGGGAGGAATATGGCTACACCTTC
CSVEDREEYGYTF
>TRBD1|TRBV2|few|TRBJ1-5
TGTGCCAGCAGTGAAGCGTTAGAGACAGGGGGCCTTGATCAGCCCCAGCATTTT
CASSEALETGGLDQPQHF
>.|TRBV6-1|many|TRBJ2-6
TGTGCCAGCAGTGCCAGGAAGACTGGGGCCAACGTCCTGACTTTC
CASSARKTGANVLTF
>.|TRBV5-1|.|TRBJ2-5
TGCGCCAGCAGCTTTAATGTAGAGACCCAGTACTTC
CASSFNVETQYF
>TRBD1|TRBV7-8|few|TRBJ1-2
TGTGCCAGCAGCGCAAACAAACAGGGGCTGGGCTATGGCTACACCTTC
CASSANKQGLGYGYTF
>TRBD1|TRBV6-1|few|TRBJ2-1
TGTGCCAGCAGTTCCCCGGACAGGGGAAAGAGGCAGTTCTTC
CASSSPDRGKRQFF
>.|TRBV27|many|TRBJ1-5
TGTGCCAGCAGTAACAGCAATCAGCCCCAGCATTTT
CASSNSNQPQHF
>.|TRBV30|.|TRBJ1-6
TGTGCCTGGAGCAAGGGTTCACCCCTCCACTTT
CAWSKGSPLHF
>.|TRBV7-3|few|TRBJ2-3
TGTGCCAGCAGCCCGCGGCCCGGGGATACGCAGTATTTT
CASSPRPGDTQYF
>.|TRBV6-1|.|TRBJ1-4
TGTGCCAGCAGTGAACTGGTAGGAGAGAATGAAAAACTGTTTTTT
CASSELVGENEKLFF
>TRBD1|TRBV25-1|few|TRBJ2-1
TGTGCCAGCAGTGTGACAGGGAATTACCACAATGAGCAGTTCTTC
CASSVTGNYHNEQFF
>.|TRBV6-1|few|TRBJ1-2
TGTGCCAGCAGTAAACAGGGTCCTGGCTACACCTTC
CASSKQGPGYTF
>TRBD2|TRBV2|many|TRBJ2-7
TGTGCCAGCAAGCGGGACTTCTACGAGCAGTACTTC
CASKRDFYEQYF
>.|TRBV28|many|TRBJ1-5
TGTGCCAGCAGTTTGATACAGGGAGGCAATCAGCCCCAGCATTTT
CASSLIQGGNQPQHF
>.|TRBV15|.|TRBJ2-2
TGTGCCACGGGCTCAGGGCCGGGGACCGGGGAGCTGTTTTTT
CATGSGPGTGELFF